The 32 T cell receptor beta chains below were found in one sample sequenced in a study of cytomegalovirus exposure and HLA in healthy donors. Both 60 Vbeta primers and 13 Jbeta primers went into the PCR. Here immunoSEQ multiplex PCR was the method, and the copy in TCRdb shows in-frame clones only, minus some. The sample includes about 150,000 clones, approximately 80% of them seen just once. The sequenced material came from PBMCs. The source of these receptors is a man younger than 40 in good health and CMV-seropositive.

V usage is TRBV11-2 and J usage is TRBJ1-4; D unclear. The CDR3 extends over 16 amino acids. V was cut by 2 bases and J by 5 bases, with 15 bases left in between. Germline values: CDR1 SGHAT, CDR2 FQNNGV. Written as DNA, the CDR3 is TGTGCCAGCAGCTTAAAGAGGAGGGCCCGAAATGAAAAACTGTTTTTT. Translation gives CASSLKRRARNEKLFF.

The chain has TRBV2 and TRBJ1-2, with D uncertain. The germline CDR1 and CDR2 sequences are SNHLY and FYNNEI. This CDR3 region has 14 residues. V lost 6 bases, J lost 8 bases, and 19 bases lay in between. The CDR3 nucleotides read TGTGCCAGCAGGCGCCGGGAATCAGATGGAGGCTACACCTTC. Translated, it gives CASRRRESDGGYTF.

This sequence joins TRBV9 and TRBJ2-3; 8 bases are a match to TRBD2. CDR1 is SGDLS, CDR2 YYNGEE, per germline. Trimming took 4 bases from V and 7 from J; bases not matched to a gene: 8. The CDR3 contains 14 residues. CDR3 coding DNA: TGTGCCAGCAGCTCCGGGACTAGGGATTATACGCAGTATTTT. Translation: CASSSGTRDYTQYF.

The chain links TRBV11-2 to TRBJ2-7, with D possibly matching TRBD1 (5 bases). The germline V gene encodes CDR1 SGHAT and CDR2 FQNNGV. The length of the CDR3 is 14 residues. Trimming cost V 0 bases and J 4 bases, with 10 bases left between them. The CDR3 loop reads CASSLDRAGYEQYF. The CDR3 DNA is TGTGCCAGCAGCTTAGATCGGGCAGGGTACGAGCAGTACTTC.

Comment on this clone: The junction and the germline gene differ at one end; a read error may be behind it. This rearrangement joins TRBV7-9 to TRBJ2-5; D possibly corresponds to TRBD2 (6 bases). The CDR3 is made up of 16 amino acids. CDR1 and CDR2 from the germline V gene are SEHNR and FQNEAQ (reference sequence). In nucleotides, the CDR3 is TGTTCCAGCAGCTTAGCGTTTCGGGAGTTAGGGGAGACCCAGTACTTC. Translation gives CSSSLAFRELGETQYF.

The V gene is TRBV4-2, the J gene TRBJ2-2, with D possibly TRBD2 on 6 matching bases. The CDR3 is made up of 16 amino acids. V was pared by 0 bases and J by 3 bases, with 11 bases between. CDR1 and CDR2 from the germline V gene are LGHNA and YNFKEQ. DNA of the CDR3: TGTGCCAGCAGCCAAGAGTGGGGGGAGGACACCGGGGAGCTGTTTTTT. It is translated as CASSQEWGEDTGELFF.

The chain uses TRBV30 and TRBJ1-4, with 7 bases identical to TRBD1. V was clipped by 0 bases and J by 6 bases; unmatched bases: 7. Germline V lookup: CDR1 GTSNPN, CDR2 SVGIG (reference sequence). This CDR3 region has 15 residues. The CDR3 loop is CAWSVRAGGYEKLFF. The CDR3 bases are TGTGCCTGGAGTGTTAGGGCAGGGGGATATGAAAAACTGTTTTTT.

This clone was counted a few times. The V and J genes are TRBV14 and TRBJ2-1; no firm D call. In germline, CDR1 is SGHDN, CDR2 FVKESK. The germline V and J ends were trimmed by 5 bases and 8 bases, with 10 bases remaining between them. The CDR3 length is 12 residues. CDR3 sequence reads: CASSLARDEQFF. Here the CDR3 DNA reads TGTGCCAGCAGCTTAGCCAGAGATGAGCAGTTCTTC.

The gene calls are TRBV28 and TRBJ2-7; TRBD1 matches at 9 bases. The trim removed 6 bases at V and 0 bases at J, leaving 3 bases unmatched. Per germline, CDR1 MDHEN and CDR2 SYDVKM. CDR3 length: 14 amino acids. CDR3 residues: CASRTQGASYEQYF. CDR3 bases: TGTGCCAGCAGAACACAGGGGGCCTCCTACGAGCAGTACTTC.

The rearrangement uses TRBV6-4 and TRBJ2-1, with TRBD2 identical over 10 bases. The CDR3 runs to 14 residues. Germline-derived CDR1 and CDR2 are MRHNA and SNTAGT. V lost 7 bases and J lost 7; bases outside the gene matches: 7. The CDR3 DNA is TGTGCCAGCAAAGCTAGCGGGAGTTCGAATGAGCAGTTCTTC. It yields the protein CASKASGSSNEQFF.

The CDR3 spells CAGVPGQGKRQPQHF. CDR3 nucleotides: TGCGCCGGGGTCCCGGGACAGGGGAAGCGACAGCCCCAGCATTTT. The J gene is TRBJ1-5, the V gene TRBV10-1; 10 nucleotides line up with TRBD1. This CDR3 region has 15 residues. In germline, CDR1 is WNHNN, CDR2 SYGVQD (reference sequence). J gave up 7 bases and V 11 bases, and 14 bases lay outside the gene matches.

Here the CDR3 DNA reads TGTGCCAGTGGCTTATTCACCGGGGAGCTGTTTTTT. Translating it yields CASGLFTGELFF. The rearrangement links TRBV6-1 to TRBJ2-2; the D is unclear. This CDR3 has 12 residues. Trimming cost V 9 bases and J 4 bases, with 9 bases left between them. In germline, CDR1 is MNHNS, CDR2 SASEGT.

This chain links TRBV27 with TRBJ2-7; TRBD2 is a possible D gene (5 bases). The CDR3 spans 14 residues. Trimming left V 6 bases short and J 3 bases short, with 15 bases between. Germline V CDR1 and CDR2: MNHEY, SMNVEV (reference sequence). The CDR3 region has the DNA TGTGCCAGCAGCCAGACTATCTCCCTCTACGAGCAGTACTTC. Its protein product is CASSQTISLYEQYF.

The V and J genes are TRBV5-6 and TRBJ2-3, with D unresolved. V dropped 0 bases and J dropped 7 bases, with 9 bases sitting between them. Looked up from germline, CDR1 is SGHDT and CDR2 is YYEEEE. The CDR3 is 13 amino acids. The CDR3, as DNA: TGTGCCAGCAGCTTGGTGAGCGTAAATACGCAGTATTTT. It encodes CASSLVSVNTQYF.

This clone was recorded a few times. The J gene is TRBJ1-1, the V gene TRBV6-5; tentative D call: TRBD1 (5 bases). Trimming pared 7 bases from V and 5 bases from J, leaving 17 bases between. CDR3 size: 14 residues. The germline gives CDR1 MNHEY, CDR2 SVGAGI. In DNA form, the CDR3 reads TGTGCCAGCAACCCCGGGGGGGGAGGAACTGAAGCTTTCTTT. This encodes CASNPGGGGTEAFF.

The rearrangement joins TRBV13 to TRBJ2-1, with 8 bases lining up with TRBD2. The germline gives CDR1 PRHDT, CDR2 FYEKMQ (reference sequence). The CDR3 extends over 17 amino acids. Unmatched junction bases numbered 7, after V lost 0 bases and J lost 3 bases. CDR3: CASSLGAIAGIYNEQFF. Here the CDR3 DNA reads TGTGCCAGCAGCTTAGGGGCGATAGCGGGGATCTACAATGAGCAGTTCTTC.

The genes are TRBV7-2 and TRBJ2-7; unclear D gene. Germline V gives CDR1 SGHTA, CDR2 FQGNSA. The ends were cut back, 2 bases at V and 7 bases at J, with 12 bases in the middle. This CDR3 is built from 13 residues. The CDR3 sequence: CASSLFPRGEQYF. In DNA form, the CDR3 reads TGTGCCAGCAGCTTATTTCCCCGAGGAGAGCAGTACTTC.

V gene TRBV10-1 combines with J gene TRBJ2-7, with D perhaps TRBD2 (5 bases). V was pared by 6 bases and J by 6 bases, with 15 bases between. Germline CDR1 reads WNHNN; CDR2 reads SYGVQD (reference sequence). This CDR3 comprises 13 residues. The CDR3 region is CASSGSLGAEQYF. The DNA for the CDR3 is TGCGCCAGCAGCGGTTCACTAGGCGCCGAGCAGTACTTC.

This clone was recorded only once. The rearrangement joins TRBV21-1 to TRBJ2-1; the table gives TRBD2 as D, unverified against the DNA. TRBV21-1 is recorded as a pseudogene. The CDR3 runs to 12 residues. CDR3 protein: CASPYLGKEQFF. The CDR3, as DNA: TGTGCCAGCCCCTACCTCGGGAAGGAGCAGTTCTTC.

The CDR3 DNA sequence: TGTGCCAGCAGCGTAGTTCCAGGACTGGGGAACAATGAGCAGTTCTTC. Residues: CASSVVPGLGNNEQFF. V gene TRBV9 combines with J gene TRBJ2-1, with TRBD2 as a possible D gene (5 bases). With 0 bases removed from V and 5 bases from J, the gap between germline ends came to 15 bases. CDR3 size: 16 residues. Per germline, CDR1 SGDLS and CDR2 YYNGEE.

This chain uses TRBV27 with TRBJ2-5; 9 nucleotides agree with TRBD2. The tail of the sequence fits TRBJ2-7 better, so the J call may be wrong. The CDR3 is 13 amino acids. From germline, CDR1 is MNHEY and CDR2 SMNVEV (reference sequence). The CDR3 nucleotides read TGTGCCAGCCGAATTAGCGGGAGAGACGAGCAGTACTTC. Protein sequence: CASRISGRDEQYF.

This sequence joins TRBV25-1 and TRBJ2-1; 10 bases match TRBD2. J was trimmed by 5 bases and V by 5 bases; bases with no gene match: 9. This CDR3 has 16 residues. Germline CDR1 and CDR2: MGHDK and SYGVNS. The CDR3, as DNA: TGTGCCAGCAGTTCGGCCGGGACTAGCGTCCACAATGAGCAGTTCTTC. This sequence encodes CASSSAGTSVHNEQFF. Full variable domain (missing parts from reference TRBV25-1 and TRBJ2-1): EADIYQTPRYLVIGTGKKITLECSQTMGHDKMYWYQQDPGMELHLIHYSYGVNSTEKGDLSSESTVSRIRTEHFPLTLESARPSHTSQYLCASSSAGTSVHNEQFFGPGTRLTVL.

This clone has more than one count but fewer than ten. The V gene is TRBV19, the J gene TRBJ1-6; TRBD1 agrees at 8 bases. This CDR3 is 13 amino acids long. In germline, CDR1 is LNHDA, CDR2 SQIVND (reference sequence). The V segment lost 7 bases and the J segment 7 bases; nucleotides outside the gene matches: 3. This CDR3 is CASTRQGNSPLHF. CDR3 DNA: TGTGCCAGTACGCGACAGGGGAATTCACCCCTCCACTTT.

This sequence joins TRBV9 and TRBJ2-1; 9 bases are shared with TRBD2. The CDR3 spans 17 residues. The germline V gene has CDR1 SGDLS and CDR2 YYNGEE. V lost 4 bases, J lost 0 bases, and 8 bases stayed unmatched. CDR3 in amino acids: CASSPRLAESSYNEQFF. CDR3 coding DNA: TGTGCCAGCAGCCCTCGACTAGCGGAAAGCTCCTACAATGAGCAGTTCTTC. The full variable domain, completed using reference TRBV9 and TRBJ2-1, is DSGVTQTPKHLITATGQRVTLRCSPRSGDLSVYWYQQSLDQGLQFLIQYYNGEERAKGNILERFSAQQFPDLHSELNLSSLELGDSALYFCASSPRLAESSYNEQFFGPGTRLTVL.

J is TRBJ2-3 and V is TRBV9; 9 nucleotides align to TRBD2. Germline assignment: CDR1 SGDLS and CDR2 YYNGEE. The CDR3 length is 14 residues. Losses at the gene ends were 0 bases for V and 7 bases for J; bases not matched to a gene: 3. The CDR3 protein is CASSVVAGEHTQYF. CDR3 nucleotide sequence: TGTGCCAGCAGCGTAGTAGCGGGGGAACATACGCAGTATTTT.

CDR3 DNA: TGTGCCAGCAGCTCCAGCGCAACTAATGAAAAACTGTTTTTT. Residues: CASSSSATNEKLFF. The V gene is TRBV9, the J gene TRBJ1-4; D unresolved. The CDR3 is 14 amino acids. Germline V gene sequence: CDR1 SGDLS, CDR2 YYNGEE. Deletions cut 4 bases from V and 0 bases from J, with 7 bases between.

The chain joins TRBV6-6 to TRBJ1-5; 7 bases match TRBD1. The trim removed 6 bases at V and 5 bases at J, leaving 10 bases unmatched. The length of the CDR3 is 15 residues. Germline assignment: CDR1 MNHNY and CDR2 SVGAGI (reference sequence). The CDR3 bases are TGTGCCAGCAGCAATAGACAGGGCGCCGATCAGCCCCAGCATTTT. This sequence encodes CASSNRQGADQPQHF.

This clone was recorded once. The chain links TRBV7-2 to TRBJ2-7; 10 positions match TRBD2. The germline V gene has CDR1 SGHTA and CDR2 FQGNSA. V gave up 2 bases and J gave up 0 bases; unmatched junction bases: 7. The CDR3 runs 17 residues. The CDR3: CASSLLLGTSDSYEQYF. In DNA form, the CDR3 reads TGTGCCAGCAGCTTACTTCTTGGGACTAGCGACTCCTACGAGCAGTACTTC.

This chain links TRBV29-1 with TRBJ2-1; TRBD1 agrees at 9 bases. Germline V CDR1 and CDR2: SQVTM, ANQGSEA. The CDR3 contains 13 residues. Trimming took 7 bases from V and 14 from J; bases not matched to a gene: 15. CDR3 in DNA: TGCAGCGGTTATACGGGACAGGGAGGGGGGAAGTTCTTC. Amino acid sequence: CSGYTGQGGGKFF.

The rearrangement links TRBV19 to TRBJ1-4; D not certain. The V gene lost 4 bases and the J gene lost 5 bases, with 14 bases spanning the gap. The V gene's germline CDR1 is LNHDA and CDR2 SQIVND (reference sequence). The CDR3 spans 15 residues. This chain's CDR3 is CASSSSATENEKLFF. CDR3 DNA: TGTGCCAGTAGTAGTTCAGCCACAGAAAATGAAAAACTGTTTTTT.

A single count supports this clone. The chain couples TRBV11-2 to TRBJ1-3; TRBD1 agrees at 7 bases. The V gene end was trimmed by 5 bases and the J gene end by 4 bases; junction bases not matched to a gene: 11. Germline-derived CDR1 and CDR2 are SGHAT and FQNNGV. This CDR3 comprises 16 residues. The CDR3 DNA follows: TGTGCCAGCAGCCCCCGACAGGGCGGTGAGGGAAACACCATATATTTT. This gives the protein CASSPRQGGEGNTIYF.

The chain carries TRBV28 and TRBJ2-7; 7 bases map to TRBD2. This CDR3 spans 15 amino acids. The trim removed 1 base at V and 2 bases at J, leaving 5 bases unmatched. The V gene's germline CDR1 is MDHEN and CDR2 SYDVKM. This chain's CDR3 is CASSLLEGGTYEQYF. DNA for the CDR3: TGTGCCAGCAGTTTATTGGAGGGAGGGACCTACGAGCAGTACTTC. Looking up the rest from reference TRBV28 and TRBJ2-7 gives the full variable domain: DVKVTQSSRYLVKRTGEKVFLECVQDMDHENMFWYRQDPGLGLRLIYFSYDVKMKEKGDIPEGYSVSREKKERFSLILESASTNQTSMYLCASSLLEGGTYEQYFGPGTRLTVT.